A single sample is the source of the 2 T cell receptor beta chains below, sequenced in a study of blood T cell repertoires in COVID-19. Sequencing was performed with immunoSEQ multiplex PCR; in TCRdb, only in-frame clones are kept and a portion is missing. The table includes roughly 200,000 clones, roughly 87% detected once. The sequencing input was PBMCs or T cells enriched from blood (not recorded which). Source of these receptors: a man between 18 and 29 years old with acute COVID-19.

This clone was observed once. The chain joins TRBV12-3 or TRBV12-4 to TRBJ1-5, with TRBD1 matching 8 bases. V lost 6 bases and J lost 2; bases outside the gene matches: 0. This CDR3 region has 13 residues. CDR3 in amino acids: CASRGQGNQPQHF. DNA of the CDR3: TGTGCCAGCAGGGGACAGGGCAATCAGCCCCAGCATTTT.

This chain links TRBV21-1 with TRBJ1-1. TRBV21-1 is a listed pseudogene. This CDR3 is built from 13 residues. The CDR3 loop reads CASSTQEVTEAFF. In DNA, the CDR3 is TGTGCCAGCAGCACGCAGGAGGTCACTGAAGCTTTCTTT.